What follows is one T cell receptor beta chain and its context. The sample belongs to a study of blood T cells in healthy people across ages. CDR1 is SGHTA and CDR2 is FQGNSA in the germline V gene. J was trimmed by 8 bases and V by 3 bases; bases with no gene match: 2. The CDR3 extends over 12 amino acids. It was with a sample-barcoded 5' primer and a J-beta primer mix that a second PCR of roughly 7 to 11 cycles was run. MiXCR, run by TCRdb on the 5' RACE reads, gives a single entry per CDR3 protein. Here the sample spans roughly 1.5 million distinct CDR3 sequences, approximately 43% being singletons. A minimum of 6 micrograms of total RNA was extracted per sample.

The clonotype comes from a woman aged 18-29 years in good health. This sequence joins TRBV7-2 and TRBJ2-3; TRBD1 matches 7 bases. What was sequenced was blood. The CDR3 here is CASSFRGLTQYF. In nucleotides, the CDR3 is TGTGCCAGCAGCTTTAGGGGGCTTACGCAGTATTTT.